This TCR beta chain was documented in a study of T cell responses to AZD1222 COVID-19 vaccine. Study-level results: Dominant CD4 TCR responses targeted spike regions 160-218 and 743-854.

With regard to this clone: Its antigen is undetermined.

Both about-4-week and about-12-week second-dose recipients were combined. The protocol was immunoSEQ multiplex PCR, while the TCRdb copy is restricted to in-frame clones and leaves out a portion. The repertoire consists of 50,000 or so clones, with 89% occurring once and the leading ten covering approximately 5%. Losses at the gene ends were 4 bases for V and 4 bases for J; bases not matched to a gene: 2. In germline, CDR1 is SGHRS, CDR2 YFSETQ. There are 13 residues in the CDR3. The source is an adult who received the AZD1222 COVID-19 vaccine. The sample in question was peripheral blood, obtained 28 days after the second AZD1222 dose. The V gene is TRBV5-1, the J gene TRBJ1-2; TRBD1 matches 9 bases. The CDR3 region has the DNA TGCGCCAGCAGCCCACAGGGGGCCTATGGCTACACCTTC. Its protein product is CASSPQGAYGYTF.